The present entry profiles one TCR beta chain with its context. What this receptor recognizes is not known. An end of the junction differs from the germline gene, which may be a read error. The immunoSEQ Assay, a bias-controlled multiplex PCR, was used to amplify TCRbeta CDR3 regions from genomic DNA. The study's own analysis went as follows. The number of nucleated cells in each sample was estimated by amplification of reference gene primers within the assay. To quantify the absolute abundance of each unique TCRbeta CDR3 rearrangement, sequence reads were collapsed and filtered. For each sample, productive Simpson clonality was calculated by taking the square root of Simpson's diversity index across productive rearrangements. TCRdb obtained this table from immuneACCESS and retained in-frame rearrangements with V and J assigned. These tables miss some clones; where compared with another copy, unresolved V genes account for less than half of the shortfall, and the remainder is unexplained. V and J calls plus clone size are reproduced from that table; the DNA served to infer D and trimming. The sample table contains approximately 390,000 clones; only one count was recorded for 87% of them. The ten most abundant clones make up approximately 10% of the sample.

This sample is part of a study of blood T cell repertoires in COVID-19 (dated by TCRdb to about 2020). As for the study more broadly: Samples covering the acute and convalescent phases of COVID-19 were provided by collaborators in the United States, Italy and Spain. The sample metadata nearly always contained a de-identified subject ID, COVID-19 status, age in years and sex. The repertoires were released in a freely available public database meant as a resource for research on the immune response to SARS-CoV-2. The material from the prospective study consisted of cDNA or gDNA derived from T cells, B-cell-depleted T cells, or PBMCs. The samples were drawn from the first 160 participants of the ongoing ImmuneRACE study and from roughly 1,300 subjects provided by 6 global collaborators. Where available, HLA class I and class II types were taken from metadata supplied by the sample provider and were not determined by assay-based typing. The dataset comprised deeply sampled blood TCRbeta repertoires from subjects exposed to, actively infected with, or recovered from COVID-19.

What the work shows at the level of the full study, not this receptor alone: The quantity of clinical and demographic metadata differed by source and by participant and was supplied without curation.

Sequences SGHVS (CDR1) and FQNEAQ (CDR2) are obtained from the germline V gene. From its cysteine to its phenylalanine, the CDR3 spans 19 amino acids. Here the CDR3 DNA is all that survives: 57 bases in frame from base 1. Participants in the prospective study were enrolled through a virtual design, were aged about 18 to 100 years, and lived in some 24 United States geographic areas. In the prospective study, participants were assigned to cohorts based on the clinical history participants reported in a screening survey and a study questionnaire. ImmuneRACE Cohort 3 recovered participants were defined by two consecutive negative NP/OP PCR tests, healthcare professional clearance, or symptom resolution. In the prospective study, whole blood, serum and a nasopharyngeal or oropharyngeal swab were collected from each participant by mobile phlebotomists. Prospective study participants could optionally give additional blood draws and questionnaires over an approximately two-month period. Before DNA extraction, prospective study blood samples were shipped either frozen or at room temperature.

The sequencing input was PBMCs or T cells enriched from blood (not recorded which). Recombination joined TRBV7-8 with TRBJ2-6; TRBD1 could be the D gene, as 7 bases match. This sequence originates from a woman aged 50 to 60 who had recovered from COVID-19. The CDR3 has the sequence CATIRDLGQATSEANVLTF. The nucleotide sequence reads as follows: TGTGCCACCATCAGGGACTTAGGACAGGCGACCTCTGAGGCCAACGTCCTGACTTTC.